The clone carrying this T cell receptor beta chain was recorded once. Repertoires were generated with immunoSEQ multiplex PCR, while TCRdb's copy carries only in-frame clones and drops some. The data show over 350,000 clones, approximately 87% seen once. This sample stems from a study of blood T cell repertoires in COVID-19. As for the study in general: The cDNA or gDNA used as material had been derived from T cells, B-cell-depleted T cells, or PBMCs.

The source of this sequence is a woman aged 30 to 39 with acute COVID-19. Material: PBMCs or T cells enriched from blood (not recorded which).

The CDR3 sequence: CASRHGQGASPLHF. In nucleotides, the CDR3 is TGTGCCAGCAGACACGGACAGGGGGCCTCACCCCTCCACTTT. The chain couples TRBV6-5 to TRBJ1-6; 11 positions match TRBD1. This CDR3 is 14 amino acids long. Looked up from germline, CDR1 is MNHEY and CDR2 is SVGAGI. V dropped 6 bases and J dropped 10; count of bases not matched to a gene: 5.